The 5 T cell receptor beta chains reported below all come from one sample, sequenced in a study of blood T cell repertoires in COVID-19. Assay: immunoSEQ multiplex PCR; the TCRdb copy retains only in-frame clones and omits some. This table holds 120,000 or so clones, around 83% found once. Material for sequencing was peripheral blood. These receptors came from an elderly man with active or convalescent COVID-19.

The chain couples TRBV18 to TRBJ1-1, with D perhaps matching TRBD1 (5 bases). Trimming removed 3 bases at V and 2 bases at J, with 10 bases between. This CDR3 is built from 14 residues. Germline V gives CDR1 KGHSH, CDR2 LQKENI. CDR3 bases: TGTGCCAGCTCACCTCAGGGAATTAACACTGAAGCTTTCTTT. This encodes CASSPQGINTEAFF.

This clone was counted once. V and J are TRBV29-1 and TRBJ2-3, with 7 bases matching TRBD1. This CDR3 spans 13 amino acids. The junction had 6 bases not matched to a gene; V was cut back by 7 bases and J by 2 bases. Germline assignment: CDR1 SQVTM and CDR2 ANQGSEA. In DNA form, the CDR3 reads TGCAGCGCCCTGACAGGGACCACAGATACGCAGTATTTT. Translating it yields CSALTGTTDTQYF.

J is TRBJ1-5 and V is TRBV18; TRBD1 matches 9 bases. Germline lookup yields CDR1 KGHSH and CDR2 LQKENI. CDR3 length equals 17 residues. V was clipped by 4 bases and J by 5 bases; unmatched bases: 12. DNA for the CDR3: TGTGCCAGCTCACAACAGGGGGCGCGGATGGGGGATCAGCCCCAGCATTTT. Residues: CASSQQGARMGDQPQHF.

The chain joins TRBV12-5 to TRBJ1-2; 11 nucleotides line up with TRBD1. CDR3 size: 16 residues. The germline CDR1 and CDR2 sequences are LGHNT and FRNRAP. V lost 3 bases, J lost 6 bases, and 9 bases stayed unmatched. CDR3 loop: CASGLRTGGIGDGYTF. CDR3 DNA: TGTGCTAGTGGTTTAAGGACAGGGGGCATAGGAGATGGCTACACCTTC.

Comment on this clone: The sample has other DNA sequences that encode this CDR3 too. The CDR3 DNA reads TGTGCCAGCAGCCCTAGCGGGGGGCCTTACAATGAGCAGTTCTTC. This codes for CASSPSGGPYNEQFF. The chain links TRBV11-2 to TRBJ2-1, with 11 bases lining up with TRBD2. The V gene's germline CDR1 is SGHAT and CDR2 FQNNGV. Trimming removed 5 bases from V and 4 bases from J; junction bases left unmatched: 4. The CDR3 is made up of 15 amino acids. The full variable domain, completed using reference TRBV11-2 and TRBJ2-1, is EAGVAQSPRYKIIEKRQSVAFWCNPISGHATLYWYQQILGQGPKLLIQFQNNGVVDDSQLPKDRFSAERLKGVDSTLKIQPAKLEDSAVYLCASSPSGGPYNEQFFGPGTRLTVL.